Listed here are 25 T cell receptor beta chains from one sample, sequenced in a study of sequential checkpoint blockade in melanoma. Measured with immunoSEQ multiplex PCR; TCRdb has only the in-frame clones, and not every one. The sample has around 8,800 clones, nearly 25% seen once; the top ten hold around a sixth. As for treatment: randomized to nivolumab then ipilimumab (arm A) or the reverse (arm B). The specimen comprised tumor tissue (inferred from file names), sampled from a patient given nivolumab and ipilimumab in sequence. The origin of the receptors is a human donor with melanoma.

The CDR3 loop is CASSPRRDSSGNTIYF. The CDR3 bases are TGTGCCAGCTCACCACGTCGGGACAGCTCTGGAAACACCATATATTTT. The V gene is TRBV18, the J gene TRBJ1-3, with 7 bases fitting TRBD1. The CDR3 is 16 amino acids. Per germline, CDR1 KGHSH and CDR2 LQKENI. Unmatched junction bases numbered 3, after V lost 1 base and J lost 0 bases. The whole variable domain, remainder taken from reference TRBV18 and TRBJ1-3, is NAGVMQNPRHLVRRRGQEARLRCSPMKGHSHVYWYRQLPEEGLKFMVYLQKENIIDESGMPKERFSAEFPKEGPSILRIQQVVRGDSAAYFCASSPRRDSSGNTIYFGEGSWLTVV.

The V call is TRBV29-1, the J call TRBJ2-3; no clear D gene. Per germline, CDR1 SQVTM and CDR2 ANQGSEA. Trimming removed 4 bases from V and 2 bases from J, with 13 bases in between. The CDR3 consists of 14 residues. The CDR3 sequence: CSVGLTTNTDTQYF. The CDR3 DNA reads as TGCAGCGTTGGACTCACTACGAACACAGATACGCAGTATTTT.

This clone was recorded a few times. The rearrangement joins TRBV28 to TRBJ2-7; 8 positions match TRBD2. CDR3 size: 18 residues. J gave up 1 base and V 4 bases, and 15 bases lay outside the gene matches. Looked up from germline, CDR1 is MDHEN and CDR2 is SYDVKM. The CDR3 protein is CASSSPGGSGLLSYEQYF. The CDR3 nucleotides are TGTGCCAGCAGTTCCCCGGGGGGGTCGGGACTACTATCCTACGAGCAGTACTTC.

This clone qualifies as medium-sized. CDR3 coding DNA: TGTGCCACCAGCAGGGGCTACGCGTCAGGGGGCTACGAGCAGTACTTC. Translated, it gives CATSRGYASGGYEQYF. V usage is TRBV15 and J usage is TRBJ2-7; 7 bases are a match to TRBD1. Germline lookup yields CDR1 LNHNV and CDR2 YYDKDF (reference sequence). Trimming took 3 bases from V and 3 from J; bases not matched to a gene: 11. This CDR3 has 16 residues. Full variable domain (missing parts from reference TRBV15 and TRBJ2-7): DAMVIQNPRYQVTQFGKPVTLSCSQTLNHNVMYWYQQKSSQAPKLLFHYYDKDFNNEADTPDNFQSRRPNTSFCFLDIRSPGLGDTAMYLCATSRGYASGGYEQYFGPGTRLTVT.

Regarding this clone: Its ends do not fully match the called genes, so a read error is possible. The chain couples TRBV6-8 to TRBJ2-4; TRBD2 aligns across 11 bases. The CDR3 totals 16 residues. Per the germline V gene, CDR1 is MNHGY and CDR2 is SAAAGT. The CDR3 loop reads CAISPTSGRTKNIQYF. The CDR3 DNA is TGTGCCATCAGTCCTACTAGCGGGAGAACCAAAAACATTCAGTACTTC.

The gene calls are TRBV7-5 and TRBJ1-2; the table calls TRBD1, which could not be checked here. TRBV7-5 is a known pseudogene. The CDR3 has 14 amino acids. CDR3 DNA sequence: TGTGCCAGCAGCGTTACCGACAGGGGGGCGGGCTACACCTTC. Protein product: CASSVTDRGAGYTF.

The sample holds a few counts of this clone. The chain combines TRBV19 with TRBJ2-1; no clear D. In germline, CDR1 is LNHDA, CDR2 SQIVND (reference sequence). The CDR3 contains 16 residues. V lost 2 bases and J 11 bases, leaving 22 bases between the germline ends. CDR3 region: CASSIKNPWASAKQFF. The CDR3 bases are TGTGCCAGTAGTATAAAAAATCCGTGGGCCTCAGCTAAGCAGTTCTTC.

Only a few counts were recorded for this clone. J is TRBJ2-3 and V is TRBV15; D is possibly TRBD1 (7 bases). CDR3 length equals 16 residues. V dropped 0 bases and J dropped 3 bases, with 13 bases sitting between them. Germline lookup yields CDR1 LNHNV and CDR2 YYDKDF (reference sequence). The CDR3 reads CATSRDGQGGTDTQYF. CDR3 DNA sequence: TGTGCCACCAGCAGAGATGGCCAGGGGGGAACAGATACGCAGTATTTT.

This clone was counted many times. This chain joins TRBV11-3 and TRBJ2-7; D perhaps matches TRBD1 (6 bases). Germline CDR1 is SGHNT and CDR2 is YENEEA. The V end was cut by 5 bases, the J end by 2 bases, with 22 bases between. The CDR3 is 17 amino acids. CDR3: CASSLGTSPSITYEQYF. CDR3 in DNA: TGTGCCAGCAGCCTCGGGACATCCCCCAGCATTACCTACGAGCAGTACTTC. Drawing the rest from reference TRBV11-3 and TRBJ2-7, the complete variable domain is EAGVVQSPRYKIIEKKQPVAFWCNPISGHNTLYWYLQNLGQGPELLIRYENEEAVDDSQLPKDRFSAERLKGVDSTLKIQPAELGDSAVYLCASSLGTSPSITYEQYFGPGTRLTVT.

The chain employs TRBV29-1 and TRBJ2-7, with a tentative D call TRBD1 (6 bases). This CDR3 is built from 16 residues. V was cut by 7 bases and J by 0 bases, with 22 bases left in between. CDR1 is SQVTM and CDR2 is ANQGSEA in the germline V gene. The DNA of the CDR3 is TGCAGCGCCTCTGTTTGGGGGCAGCTAAGCTCCTACGAGCAGTACTTC. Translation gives CSASVWGQLSSYEQYF.

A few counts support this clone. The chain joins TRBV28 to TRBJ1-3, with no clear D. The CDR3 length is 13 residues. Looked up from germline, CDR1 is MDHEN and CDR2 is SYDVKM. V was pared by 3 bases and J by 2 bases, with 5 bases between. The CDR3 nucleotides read TGTGCCAGCAGTTTGGTGGCTGGAAACACCATATATTTT. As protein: CASSLVAGNTIYF. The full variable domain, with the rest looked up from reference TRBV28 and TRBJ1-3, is DVKVTQSSRYLVKRTGEKVFLECVQDMDHENMFWYRQDPGLGLRLIYFSYDVKMKEKGDIPEGYSVSREKKERFSLILESASTNQTSMYLCASSLVAGNTIYFGEGSWLTVV.

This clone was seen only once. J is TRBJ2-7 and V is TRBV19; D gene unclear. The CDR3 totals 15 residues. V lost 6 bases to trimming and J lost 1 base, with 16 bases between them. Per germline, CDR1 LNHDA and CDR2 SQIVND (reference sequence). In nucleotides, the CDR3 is TGTGCCAGTAGCCCAGGTAGGGCCTCATCCTACGAGCAGTACTTC. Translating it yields CASSPGRASSYEQYF. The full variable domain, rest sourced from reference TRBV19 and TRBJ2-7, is DGGITQSPKYLFRKEGQNVTLSCEQNLNHDAMYWYRQDPGQGLRLIYYSQIVNDFQKGDIAEGYSVSREKKESFPLTVTSAQKNPTAFYLCASSPGRASSYEQYFGPGTRLTVT.

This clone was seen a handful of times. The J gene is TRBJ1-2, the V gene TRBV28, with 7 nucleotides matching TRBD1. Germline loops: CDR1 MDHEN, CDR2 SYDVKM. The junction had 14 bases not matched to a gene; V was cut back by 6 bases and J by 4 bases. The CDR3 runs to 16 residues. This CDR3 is CASSLADRPFGYGYTF. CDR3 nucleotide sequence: TGTGCCAGCAGCCTCGCGGACAGGCCCTTTGGCTATGGCTACACCTTC.

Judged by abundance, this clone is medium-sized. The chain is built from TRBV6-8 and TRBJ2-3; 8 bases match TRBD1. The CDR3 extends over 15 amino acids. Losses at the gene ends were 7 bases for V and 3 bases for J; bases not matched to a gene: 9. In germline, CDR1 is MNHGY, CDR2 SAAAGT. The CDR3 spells CASNWGQVGTDTQYF. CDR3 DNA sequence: TGTGCCAGCAACTGGGGACAGGTAGGTACAGATACGCAGTATTTT.

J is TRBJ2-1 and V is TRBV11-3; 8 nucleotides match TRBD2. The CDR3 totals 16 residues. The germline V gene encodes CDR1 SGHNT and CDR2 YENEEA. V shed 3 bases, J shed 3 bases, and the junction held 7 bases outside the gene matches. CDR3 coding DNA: TGTGCCAGCAGCTTTCCCCCGGGGGGGGGCTACAATGAGCAGTTCTTC. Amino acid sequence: CASSFPPGGGYNEQFF.

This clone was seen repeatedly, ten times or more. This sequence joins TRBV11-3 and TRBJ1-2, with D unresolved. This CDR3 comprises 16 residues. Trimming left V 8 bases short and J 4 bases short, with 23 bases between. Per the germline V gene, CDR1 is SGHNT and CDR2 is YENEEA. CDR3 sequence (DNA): TGTGCCAGCCCCCGGGGAAACGGGAGTTATCCCTATGGCTACACCTTC. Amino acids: CASPRGNGSYPYGYTF.

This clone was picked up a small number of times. The CDR3 loop is CASSDRGRSYEQYF. The CDR3 DNA reads TGCGCCAGCAGTGACAGGGGGCGCTCCTACGAGCAGTACTTC. The chain carries TRBV10-2 and TRBJ2-7, with 8 bases matching TRBD1. The trim removed 3 bases at V and 0 bases at J, leaving 1 base unmatched. Germline V gene sequence: CDR1 WSHSY, CDR2 SAAADI. This CDR3 comprises 14 residues.

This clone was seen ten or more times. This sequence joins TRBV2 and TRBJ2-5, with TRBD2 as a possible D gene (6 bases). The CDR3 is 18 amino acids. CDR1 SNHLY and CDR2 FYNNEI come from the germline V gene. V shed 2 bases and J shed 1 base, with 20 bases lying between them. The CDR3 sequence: CASSELSSAKRGQETQYF. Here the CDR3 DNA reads TGTGCCAGCAGTGAACTATCTAGCGCGAAGAGGGGCCAAGAGACCCAGTACTTC.

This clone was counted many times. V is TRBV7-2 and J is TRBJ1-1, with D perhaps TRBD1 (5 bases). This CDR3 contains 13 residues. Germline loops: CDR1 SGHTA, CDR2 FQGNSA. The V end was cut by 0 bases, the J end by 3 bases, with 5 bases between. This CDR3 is CASSLAGDTEAFF. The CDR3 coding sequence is TGTGCCAGCAGCTTAGCAGGGGACACTGAAGCTTTCTTT.

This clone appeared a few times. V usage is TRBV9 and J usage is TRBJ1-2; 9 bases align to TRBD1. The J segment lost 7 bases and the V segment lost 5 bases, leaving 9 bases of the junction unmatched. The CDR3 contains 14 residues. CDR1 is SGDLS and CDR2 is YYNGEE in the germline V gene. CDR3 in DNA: TGTGCCAGCAGTTTCACAGGGGGCGCGGCTGGCTACACCTTC. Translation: CASSFTGGAAGYTF.

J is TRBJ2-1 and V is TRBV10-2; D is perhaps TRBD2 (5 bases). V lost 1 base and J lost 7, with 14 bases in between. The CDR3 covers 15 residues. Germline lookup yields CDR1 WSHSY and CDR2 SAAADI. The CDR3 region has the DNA TGCGCCAGCAGTGAGTGGGGTCCTTCGGGGAATGAGCAGTTCTTC. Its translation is CASSEWGPSGNEQFF.

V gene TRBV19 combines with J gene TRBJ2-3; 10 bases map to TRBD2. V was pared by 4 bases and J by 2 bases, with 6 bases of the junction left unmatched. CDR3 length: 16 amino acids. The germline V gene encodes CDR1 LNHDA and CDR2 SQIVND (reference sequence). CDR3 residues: CASSRTSGLPTDTQYF. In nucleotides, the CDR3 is TGTGCCAGTAGTAGGACTAGCGGTCTCCCCACAGATACGCAGTATTTT.

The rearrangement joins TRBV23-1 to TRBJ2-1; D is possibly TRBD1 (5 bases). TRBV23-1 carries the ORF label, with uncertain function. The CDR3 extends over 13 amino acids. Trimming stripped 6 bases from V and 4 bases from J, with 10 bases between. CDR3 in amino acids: CASSINRYNEQFF. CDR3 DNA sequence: TGCGCCAGCAGCATTAACAGGTACAATGAGCAGTTCTTC.

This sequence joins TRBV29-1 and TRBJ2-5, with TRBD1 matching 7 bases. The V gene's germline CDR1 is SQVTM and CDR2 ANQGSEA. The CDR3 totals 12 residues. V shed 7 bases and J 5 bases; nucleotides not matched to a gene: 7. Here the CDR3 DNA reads TGCAGCGCTTCGACAGGGCAGGAGACCCAGTACTTC. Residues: CSASTGQETQYF.

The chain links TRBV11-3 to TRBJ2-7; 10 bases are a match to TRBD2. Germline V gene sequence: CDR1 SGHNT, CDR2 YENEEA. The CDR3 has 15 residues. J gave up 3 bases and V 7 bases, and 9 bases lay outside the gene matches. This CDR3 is CASTLLAGVVYEQYF. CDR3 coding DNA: TGTGCCAGCACCCTTCTAGCGGGGGTTGTCTACGAGCAGTACTTC.